This T cell receptor beta chain emerged from a study of T cells in localized non-small cell lung cancer. Whole-study results and caveats: A median of 57 clones ranked among the top 100 in tumor appeared in adjacent lung. Uninvolved adjacent lung had the highest recorded T cell clonality, with tumor below it. Those with higher blood T cell density had longer overall survival. Sequence data derive from only one tumor region, so heterogeneity remains possible.

The ends were cut back, 7 bases at V and 0 bases at J, with 16 bases in the middle. The germline V gene has CDR1 MDHEN and CDR2 SYDVKM. The length of the CDR3 is 17 residues. Turning to this clone: Its target is not known.

Measured with immunoSEQ multiplex PCR; TCRdb has only the in-frame clones, and not every one. Of about 21,000 clones in the sample, roughly 83% were seen once. The origin of this receptor is a man aged 40 to 75 with stage I lung adenocarcinoma. This rearrangement joins TRBV28 to TRBJ2-6, with D perhaps TRBD1 (6 bases). The sample was peripheral blood, taken before any cancer treatment. DNA of the CDR3: TGTGCCAGCAAGCCAGCAGGGGTAGTCTCTGGGGCCAACGTCCTGACTTTC. It is translated as CASKPAGVVSGANVLTF.